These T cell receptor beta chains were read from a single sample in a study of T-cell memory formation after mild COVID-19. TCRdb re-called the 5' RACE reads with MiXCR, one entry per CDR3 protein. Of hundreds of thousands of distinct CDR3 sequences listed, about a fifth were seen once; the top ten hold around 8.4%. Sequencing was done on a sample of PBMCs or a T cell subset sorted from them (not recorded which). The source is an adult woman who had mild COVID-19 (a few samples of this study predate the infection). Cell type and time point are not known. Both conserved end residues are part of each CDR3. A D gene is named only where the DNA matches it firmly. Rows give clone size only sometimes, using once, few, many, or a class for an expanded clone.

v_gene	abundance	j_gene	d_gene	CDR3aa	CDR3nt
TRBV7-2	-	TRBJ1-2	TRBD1	CASSMGQVESSYTF	TGTGCCAGCAGCATGGGACAGGTAGAAAGTAGCTACACCTTC
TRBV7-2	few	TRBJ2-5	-	CASSLDGRVETQYF	TGTGCCAGCAGCTTAGACGGAAGGGTCGAGACCCAGTACTTC
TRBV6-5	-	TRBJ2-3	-	CASRPGGGGTDTQYF	TGTGCCAGCAGACCGGGGGGCGGGGGCACAGATACGCAGTATTTT
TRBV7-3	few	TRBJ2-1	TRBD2	CASSGGTSGAREQFF	TGTGCCAGCAGCGGGGGGACTAGCGGGGCCAGGGAGCAGTTCTTC
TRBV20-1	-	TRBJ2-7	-	CSARESPGYEQYF	TGCAGTGCTAGGGAATCCCCGGGCTACGAGCAGTACTTC
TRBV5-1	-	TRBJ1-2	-	CASRTAVLYGYTF	TGCGCCAGCAGAACCGCCGTACTTTATGGCTACACCTTC
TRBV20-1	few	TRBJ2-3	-	CSAYFGGRTTDTQYF	TGCAGTGCCTACTTCGGAGGGAGAACGACAGATACGCAGTATTTT
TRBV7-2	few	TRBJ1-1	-	CASSHSNTEAFF	TGTGCCAGCAGCCACAGCAACACTGAAGCTTTCTTT
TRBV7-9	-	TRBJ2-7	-	CASSLVERDEQYF	TGTGCCAGCAGCTTAGTCGAGAGGGACGAGCAGTACTTC
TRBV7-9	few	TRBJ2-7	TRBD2	CASSSTSGLSYEQYF	TGTGCCAGCAGCTCCACTAGCGGCCTTTCCTACGAGCAGTACTTC
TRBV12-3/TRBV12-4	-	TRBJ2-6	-	CASSSGDGANVLTF	TGTGCCAGCAGTTCGGGGGACGGGGCCAACGTCCTGACTTTC
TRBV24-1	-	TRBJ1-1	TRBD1	CATSAYRGYTEAFF	TGTGCCACCAGTGCGTACAGGGGTTACACTGAAGCTTTCTTT
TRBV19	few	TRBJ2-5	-	CASPSDGGQETQYF	TGTGCCAGTCCATCTGATGGGGGCCAAGAGACCCAGTACTTC
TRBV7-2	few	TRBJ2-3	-	CASSPRTRLVGTDTQYF	TGTGCCAGCAGCCCACGCACCCGACTAGTCGGCACAGATACGCAGTATTTT
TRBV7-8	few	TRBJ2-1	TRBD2	CASSLETSGKGQFF	TGTGCCAGCAGCTTAGAGACTAGCGGGAAGGGGCAGTTCTTC
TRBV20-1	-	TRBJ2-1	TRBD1	CSARDQGQGADEQFF	TGCAGTGCTAGAGATCAGGGACAGGGGGCCGATGAGCAGTTCTTC
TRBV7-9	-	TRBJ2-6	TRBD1	CASRIKPGQGTQGANVLTF	TGTGCCAGCAGAATCAAACCGGGACAGGGAACACAGGGGGCCAACGTCCTGACTTTC
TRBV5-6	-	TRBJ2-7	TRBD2	CASSLGPRWVLAGISYEQYF	TGTGCCAGCAGCCTAGGCCCCCGTTGGGTCCTAGCGGGGATCTCCTACGAGCAGTACTTC